Presented here are 23 T cell receptor beta chains from one specimen sequenced in a study of tumor and adjacent non-tumor tissue in lung cancer. RNA was extracted from bulk tissue without any cell sorting. Three rounds of nested PCR, following a modified ARM-PCR protocol, produced the TCRbeta library. One entry per CDR3 protein, called by TCRdb with MiXCR from the multiplex PCR reads. The table has roughly 81,000 distinct CDR3 sequences, 65% to 75% seen once. The sequenced material came from lung tumor tissue. The receptors were sampled from a woman in her 70s with non-small cell lung cancer.

Remarks on this clonotype: One base away lies a much larger clone, so this may be a sequencing read error. This CDR3 fails to terminate in the conserved phenylalanine or tryptophan, so it likely reflects a read error. This chain joins TRBV10-3 and TRBJ2-1; D tentatively fits TRBD1 or TRBD2 (5 bases each). Between the trimmed V and J ends, which lost 4 bases and 12 bases, there was a span of 10 bases. The CDR3 length is 11 residues. Germline V gives CDR1 ENHRY, CDR2 SYGVKD. As DNA, the CDR3 is TGTGCCATCAGTGGGGGTGGGGGGCAGTTCTAC. Protein product: CAISGGGGQFY.

As to this clonotype: This sequence may be a read error, since a much larger clone differs from it by one base. The V gene is TRBV7-2, the J gene TRBJ1-1; tentative D call: TRBD1 (5 bases). Germline loops: CDR1 SGHTA, CDR2 FQGNSA. This CDR3 has 15 amino acids. The V end lost 3 bases, the J end lost 4 bases, and 15 bases lay between the germline ends. The CDR3 DNA is TGTGCCAGCAGCTTTACTGGCAGGGAGTCCACTGAAGCTTTCTTT. Amino acids: CASSFTGRESTEAFF.

Many counts were recorded for this clonotype. A junction end diverges from the germline sequence, so it may reflect a read error. The chain links TRBV20-1 to TRBJ2-7; the D gene could be TRBD1 or TRBD2 (5 bases each). There are 13 residues in the CDR3. CDR1 and CDR2 (germline): DFQATT, SNEGSKA (reference sequence). This CDR3 reads CSAREGPSSEQYF. CDR3 nucleotide sequence: TGCAGTGCGAGAGAGGGGCCCTCCTCCGAGCAGTACTTC.

On this clonotype: The junction departs from the called germline gene at one end, perhaps through a read error. V is TRBV11-2 and J is TRBJ1-1; D not certain. CDR3 size: 11 residues. Per the germline V gene, CDR1 is SGHAT and CDR2 is FQNNGV. As DNA, the CDR3 is TGCGCCAGCAGCTCTGTTACTGTAGCTTTCTTT. It codes for CASSSVTVAFF.

Remarks on this clonotype: It is likely a read error, because the conserved phenylalanine at the end of the CDR3 is missing. The V and J genes are TRBV11-3 and TRBJ2-1; TRBD1 aligns across 11 bases. The V gene end was trimmed by 4 bases and the J gene end by 7 bases; junction bases not matched to a gene: 15. The germline V gene encodes CDR1 SGHNT and CDR2 YENEEA. The CDR3 consists of 18 residues. The CDR3 region is CASSYGTGGLTRGNEQFL. CDR3 sequence (DNA): TGTGCCAGCAGCTACGGGACAGGGGGGCTAACCAGGGGGAATGAGCAGTTCCTC.

The chain carries TRBV29-1 and TRBJ2-5, with 10 bases that match TRBD1. The CDR3 runs 15 residues. The germline V gene encodes CDR1 SQVTM and CDR2 ANQGSEA. The V segment lost 7 bases and the J segment 8 bases; nucleotides outside the gene matches: 16. The CDR3 DNA reads TGCAGCGCCCCCTCCTTGGGACAGGGGTACGATACCCAGTACTTC. Protein product: CSAPSLGQGYDTQYF.

This clonotype was detected once. The genes are TRBV20-1 and TRBJ2-1; unclear D gene. Germline V gene lookup returns CDR1 DFQATT and CDR2 SNEGSKA (reference sequence). Trimming removed 4 bases from V and 8 bases from J, with 15 bases in between. The CDR3 length is 13 residues. CDR3 DNA sequence: TGCAGTGCTACCCGGGCCGGGTGGGATGAGCAGTTCTTC. It translates to CSATRAGWDEQFF.

This sequence joins TRBV28 and TRBJ1-2, with D unclear. Germline V gene lookup returns CDR1 MDHEN and CDR2 SYDVKM. This CDR3 is built from 11 residues. The V gene lost 9 bases and the J gene lost 13 bases, with 18 bases spanning the gap. CDR3 protein: CASRGSYGRTF. CDR3 in DNA: TGTGCCAGTCGAGGCAGCTATGGCCGCACCTTC.

Concerning this clonotype itself: Mismatch with germline at one junction end may stem from a read error. The gene calls are TRBV11-3 and TRBJ2-1; 8 bases fit TRBD2. This CDR3 has 15 amino acids. CDR1 and CDR2 from the germline V gene are SGHNT and YENEEA. The CDR3 DNA is TGTGCCAGCAGCCCCCGGACTAGCTCCTACTATGATCAGTTCTTC. Protein sequence: CASSPRTSSYYDQFF. Full variable domain (missing parts from reference TRBV11-3 and TRBJ2-1): EAGVVQSPRYKIIEKKQPVAFWCNPISGHNTLYWYLQNLGQGPELLIRYENEEAVDDSQLPKDRFSAERLKGVDSTLKIQPAELGDSAVYLCASSPRTSSYYDQFFGPGTRLTVL.

The chain uses TRBV29-1 and TRBJ2-1; perhaps TRBD2 as D (6 bases). Trimming took off 7 bases at V and 3 bases at J, with 10 bases between the two ends. CDR3 size: 12 residues. In germline, CDR1 is SQVTM, CDR2 ANQGSEA. This CDR3 reads CSAGGIYNEQFF. CDR3 in DNA: TGCAGCGCGGGCGGGATCTACAATGAGCAGTTCTTC.

Remarks on this clonotype: This CDR3 fails to terminate in the conserved phenylalanine or tryptophan, so it likely reflects a read error. The chain carries TRBV29-1 and TRBJ2-1, with TRBD2 matching 7 bases. This CDR3 spans 15 amino acids. The germline gives CDR1 SQVTM, CDR2 ANQGSEA. CDR3 amino acids: CNVEDWLAADNEQFL. In nucleotides, the CDR3 is TGCAACGTTGAAGATTGGCTAGCGGCCGACAATGAGCAGTTCCTC.

V is TRBV29-1 and J is TRBJ2-1; D perhaps matches TRBD1 (5 bases). CDR3 size: 12 residues. The V end was cut by 8 bases, the J end by 3 bases, with 11 bases between. Looked up from germline, CDR1 is SQVTM and CDR2 is ANQGSEA. As DNA, the CDR3 is TGCAGCCTTACAGGTATCTACAATGAGCAGTTCTTC. Protein product: CSLTGIYNEQFF.

This chain connects TRBV29-1 to TRBJ2-1; no reliable D call. V lost 5 bases to trimming and J lost 11 bases, with 19 bases between them. The CDR3 runs to 13 residues. Looked up from germline, CDR1 is SQVTM and CDR2 is ANQGSEA. DNA for the CDR3: TGCAGCGTTCCCCAACCCGCAGGTAATAAGCAGTTCTTC. This translates into CSVPQPAGNKQFF.

Comments on this clonotype: Without the conserved terminal phenylalanine or tryptophan, this CDR3 likely stems from a read error. The V call is TRBV6-1, the J call TRBJ1-1; a possible D gene is TRBD1 (6 bases). The CDR3 runs to 17 residues. The germline V gene encodes CDR1 MNHNS and CDR2 SASEGT. Trimming cost V 2 bases and J 3 bases, with 19 bases left between them. The CDR3 sequence: CASSERGRRTVDTEAFL. The CDR3 region has the DNA TGTGCCAGCAGTGAACGGGGGCGGAGGACTGTGGACACTGAAGCTTTCCTT.

As regards this clonotype: The CDR3 does not end in the conserved phenylalanine or tryptophan, so this is likely a read error. This chain uses TRBV7-8 with TRBJ2-3; D ambiguous. This CDR3 has 17 residues. Germline V gene sequence: CDR1 SGHVS, CDR2 FQNEAQ. In nucleotides, the CDR3 is TGTGCCAGCAGCTTAGGCTATACGGGTGGAAGCACAGATACACAGTATATT. This gives the protein CASSLGYTGGSTDTQYI.

Details on this clonotype: The CDR3 does not end in the conserved phenylalanine or tryptophan, so this is likely a read error. The chain has TRBV29-1 and TRBJ1-1; tentatively, D is TRBD1 (5 bases). The CDR3 extends over 13 amino acids. Germline V gene lookup returns CDR1 SQVTM and CDR2 ANQGSEA. CDR3 region: CSGKVPRDAEAFS. CDR3 DNA sequence: TGCAGTGGTAAGGTCCCCCGGGACGCTGAAGCTTTCTCT.

This clonotype was picked up many times. The chain combines TRBV28 with TRBJ2-7; tentatively, D is TRBD2 (6 bases). This CDR3 has 14 amino acids. Germline CDR1 reads MDHEN; CDR2 reads SYDVKM. Trimming left V 7 bases short and J 6 bases short, with 19 bases between. CDR3 amino acids: CASTLGGPPLEQYF. CDR3 nucleotide sequence: TGTGCCAGCACTCTGGGGGGTCCCCCCCTCGAGCAGTACTTC. Full variable domain (missing parts from reference TRBV28 and TRBJ2-7): DVKVTQSSRYLVKRTGEKVFLECVQDMDHENMFWYRQDPGLGLRLIYFSYDVKMKEKGDIPEGYSVSREKKERFSLILESASTNQTSMYLCASTLGGPPLEQYFGPGTRLTVT.

In regard to this clonotype: One junction end disagrees with the germline gene, perhaps due to a read error. This chain joins TRBV12-3 or TRBV12-4 and TRBJ2-4; D is possibly TRBD2 (5 bases). This CDR3 has 14 residues. CDR3 sequence (DNA): TGTGCCATCAGTCTAGGACTAGCCAAAAACATTCAGTACTTC. Protein sequence: CAISLGLAKNIQYF.

As for this clonotype: Sequence at one end of the junction differs from germline and may be a read error. The V call is TRBV6-1, the J call TRBJ2-1, with 8 bases fitting TRBD2. Germline lookup yields CDR1 MNHNS and CDR2 SASEGT. The CDR3 is made up of 14 amino acids. CDR3 loop: CASSHGTRNSEQLF. CDR3 sequence (DNA): TGTGCCAGCAGTCATGGGACTAGAAACAGTGAGCAGTTATTC.

Worth noting for this clonotype: The germline gene is not matched at one end of the junction; a read error may be the cause. The chain couples TRBV29-1 to TRBJ2-1; D gene ambiguous. The CDR3 loop spans 13 amino acids. Per the germline V gene, CDR1 is SQVTM and CDR2 is ANQGSEA. Written as DNA, the CDR3 is TGCAGCGTTCCCCCACCAGCAGGTAATGAGCTGTTCTTC. It yields the protein CSVPPPAGNELFF.

This clonotype occurred many times. The rearrangement uses TRBV5-4 and TRBJ2-5, with D unclear. Trimming stripped 4 bases from V and 4 bases from J, with 8 bases between. Per the germline V gene, CDR1 is SGHNT and CDR2 is YYREEE (reference sequence). The CDR3 is made up of 12 amino acids. The DNA for the CDR3 is TGTGCCAGCAGCACCACGGGAGAGACCCAGTACTTC. Translation gives CASSTTGETQYF. Looking up the rest from reference TRBV5-4 and TRBJ2-5 gives the full variable domain: ETGVTQSPTHLIKTRGQQVTLRCSSQSGHNTVSWYQQALGQGPQFIFQYYREEENGRGNFPPRFSGLQFPNYSSELNVNALELDDSALYLCASSTTGETQYFGPGTRLLVL.

The chain uses TRBV2 and TRBJ1-3; D is unclear. The CDR3 sequence is 14 residues long. V gave up 6 bases and J gave up 0 bases, with 9 bases separating them. The V gene's germline CDR1 is SNHLY and CDR2 FYNNEI. The chain's CDR3 is CASRDGSSGNTIYF. The CDR3 bases are TGTGCCAGCAGAGACGGGAGCTCTGGAAACACCATATATTTT.

As regards this clonotype: A read error may produce the germline difference seen at one junction end. The V and J genes are TRBV28 and TRBJ1-2; D gene ambiguous. CDR3 size: 14 residues. Germline values: CDR1 MDHEN, CDR2 SYDVKM. DNA of the CDR3: TGTGCCAGCAGCCCCCGCACCTCTAACTATGGCTACACTTTC. This translates into CASSPRTSNYGYTF.